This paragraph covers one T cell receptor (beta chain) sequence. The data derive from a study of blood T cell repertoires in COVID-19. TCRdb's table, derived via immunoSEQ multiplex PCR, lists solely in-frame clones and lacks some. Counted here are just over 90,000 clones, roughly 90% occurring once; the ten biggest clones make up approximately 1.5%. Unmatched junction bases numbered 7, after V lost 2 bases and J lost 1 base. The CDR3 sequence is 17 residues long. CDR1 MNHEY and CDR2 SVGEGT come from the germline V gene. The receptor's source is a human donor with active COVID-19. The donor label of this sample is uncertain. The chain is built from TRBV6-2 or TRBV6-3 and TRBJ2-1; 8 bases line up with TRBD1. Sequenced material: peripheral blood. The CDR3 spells CASSYPPRTGSYNEQFF. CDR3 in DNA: TGTGCCAGCAGTTACCCGCCAAGGACAGGGTCCTACAATGAGCAGTTCTTC.